This TCR beta chain was observed in a study of T cell responses to AZD1222 COVID-19 vaccine. Study outcomes and limitations: Increases in Spike-specific TCR breadth and depth were seen after two AZD1222 doses.

This CDR3 region has 14 residues. Germline V lookup: CDR1 MNHEY, CDR2 SMNVEV (reference sequence). The ends were cut back, 6 bases at V and 0 bases at J, with 10 bases in the middle. Here immunoSEQ multiplex PCR was the method, and the copy in TCRdb shows in-frame clones only, minus some. Of over 150,000 clones listed, around 90% are singletons. Of note for this clone: Its antigen is not identified.

The chain uses TRBV27 and TRBJ2-3, with D perhaps TRBD2 (6 bases). The specimen comprised peripheral blood, sampled on day 0 of MenACWY control vaccination. The clonotype was recovered from an adult in good health. The CDR3 nucleotides read TGTGCCAGCAGCATAGCGGCTAGCACAGATACGCAGTATTTT. Amino acids: CASSIAASTDTQYF.